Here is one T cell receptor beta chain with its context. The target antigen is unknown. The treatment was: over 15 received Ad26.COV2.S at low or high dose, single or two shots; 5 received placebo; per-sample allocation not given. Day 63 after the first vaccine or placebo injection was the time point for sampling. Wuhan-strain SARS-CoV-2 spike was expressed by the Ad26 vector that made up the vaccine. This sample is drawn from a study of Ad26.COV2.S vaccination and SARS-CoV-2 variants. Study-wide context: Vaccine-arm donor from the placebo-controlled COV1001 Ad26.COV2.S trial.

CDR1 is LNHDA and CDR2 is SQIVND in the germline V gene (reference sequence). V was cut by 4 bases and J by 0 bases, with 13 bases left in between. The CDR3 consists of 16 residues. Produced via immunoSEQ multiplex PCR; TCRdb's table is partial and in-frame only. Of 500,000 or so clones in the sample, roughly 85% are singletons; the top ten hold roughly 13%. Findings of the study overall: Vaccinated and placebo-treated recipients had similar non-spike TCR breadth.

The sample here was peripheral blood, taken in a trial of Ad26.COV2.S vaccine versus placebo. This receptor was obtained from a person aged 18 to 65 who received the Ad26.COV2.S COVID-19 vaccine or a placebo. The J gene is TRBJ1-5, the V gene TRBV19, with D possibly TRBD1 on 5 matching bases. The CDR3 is CASSTFSGSSNQPQHF. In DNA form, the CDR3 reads TGTGCCAGTAGTACCTTCTCAGGGAGTAGCAATCAGCCCCAGCATTTT.